This T cell receptor beta chain was profiled in a study of T cell responses to AZD1222 COVID-19 vaccine. V lost 3 bases and J 4 bases, leaving 14 bases between the germline ends. Germline CDR1 reads SGDLS; CDR2 reads YYNGEE. The CDR3 is 15 residues long. Comments on this clone: Its target is unknown.

Sequencing used immunoSEQ multiplex PCR; TCRdb keeps in-frame clones, though not all of them. The repertoire holds fewer than 100,000 clones, with 87% as singletons. Study outcomes and limitations: Baseline serostatus was positive in only a handful of AZD1222 recipients.

The receptor's source is an adult who received the AZD1222 COVID-19 vaccine. This specimen was peripheral blood, taken 28 days after the second AZD1222 dose. The chain is built from TRBV9 and TRBJ1-3; no clear D. Written as DNA, the CDR3 is TGTGCCAGCAGCGCAAGTAATTCTGAAGGAAACACCATATATTTT. This encodes CASSASNSEGNTIYF. The full variable domain, completed using reference TRBV9 and TRBJ1-3, is DSGVTQTPKHLITATGQRVTLRCSPRSGDLSVYWYQQSLDQGLQFLIQYYNGEERAKGNILERFSAQQFPDLHSELNLSSLELGDSALYFCASSASNSEGNTIYFGEGSWLTVV.